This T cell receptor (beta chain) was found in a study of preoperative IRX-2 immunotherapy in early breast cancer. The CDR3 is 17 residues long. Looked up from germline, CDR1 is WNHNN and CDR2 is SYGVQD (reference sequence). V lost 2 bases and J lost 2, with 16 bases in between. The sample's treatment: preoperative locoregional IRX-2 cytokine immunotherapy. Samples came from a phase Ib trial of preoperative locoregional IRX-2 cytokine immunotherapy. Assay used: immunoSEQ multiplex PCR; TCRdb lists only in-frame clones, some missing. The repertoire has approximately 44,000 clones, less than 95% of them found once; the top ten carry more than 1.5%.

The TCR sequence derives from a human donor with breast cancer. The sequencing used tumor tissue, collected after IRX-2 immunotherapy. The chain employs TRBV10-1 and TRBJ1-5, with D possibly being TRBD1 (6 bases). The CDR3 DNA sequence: TGCGCCAGCAGTGAGCCGAGGGGCAGGGGACGCAATCAGCCCCAGCATTTT. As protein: CASSEPRGRGRNQPQHF.